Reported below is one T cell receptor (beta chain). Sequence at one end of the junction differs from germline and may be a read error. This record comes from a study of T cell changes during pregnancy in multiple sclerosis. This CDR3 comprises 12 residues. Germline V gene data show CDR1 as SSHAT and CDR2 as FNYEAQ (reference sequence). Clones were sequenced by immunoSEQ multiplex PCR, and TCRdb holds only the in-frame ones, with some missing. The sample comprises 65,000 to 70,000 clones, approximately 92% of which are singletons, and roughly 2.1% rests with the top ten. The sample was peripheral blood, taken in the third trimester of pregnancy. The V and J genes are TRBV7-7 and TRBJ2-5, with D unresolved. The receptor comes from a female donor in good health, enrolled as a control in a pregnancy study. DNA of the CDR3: TGTGCTAGCAGCCCGTCAGGCGAGACCCAGTACTTC. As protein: CASSPSGETQYF.